This T cell receptor beta chain was sequenced during a study of T cells expressing NK-cell markers. Study details: Source material for TCR beta repertoires consisted of sorted CD3+CD56+NKG2C+, CD3+CD56+NKG2C- and CD3+CD56-NKG2C+ T cells.

UMIs accompanied the 5'RACE template switching by which TCR beta cDNA was made. TCRdb re-called the 5' RACE reads; one entry per CDR3 protein, DNA not given. The table for this sample gives 550,000 to 600,000 distinct CDR3 sequences. This CDR3 region has 17 residues. CDR1 and CDR2 (germline): LGHNA, YSLEER. Sequences were obtained from blood T cells: a sorted CD56 or NKG2C T cell subset, CD4+ or CD8+ T cells, or bulk PBMC T cells (not recorded which). The chain has TRBV4-3 and TRBJ2-6; TCRdb selects TRBD1, and the lack of DNA leaves this call unchecked. The clonotype was recovered from a young man in good health. This CDR3 reads CASSQGAGASGANVLTF.